These 8 T cell receptor beta chains were sequenced from one sample in a study of beta chain features in type 1 diabetes (dated by TCRdb to the late 2010s). The method behind the library was the immunoSEQ multiplex PCR assay. The entire amount of isolated RNA was reverse transcribed using the High Capacity cDNA Reverse Transcription Kit, so the sequenced TCRB transcripts were expressed ones. As stored in TCRdb, this immuneACCESS dataset retains in-frame rearrangements with V and J assigned. A fraction of the clones does not appear; measured against another copy, unresolved V genes explain less than half of the discrepancy, and the remainder lacks a known reason. The sample table holds 500,000 to 650,000 clones, of which 9.5% to 15% were seen once. More than 0.1% of the sample belongs to the ten largest clones. Antigens of these TCRs are unknown. Study-level results and caveats: Type 1 diabetes patients showed a moderate but significant shortening of TCRB CDR3 length in all four CD4+ subsets.

Sequencing used naive CD4+ T cells from blood. The sample's cell subset or site label is to be understood as: true naive CD4+ T cells. The receptor source for this set is a man in his thirties or forties with type 1 diabetes.

The sample holds a few counts of this clone. The chain carries TRBV7-9 and TRBJ1-6; unclear D gene. There are 14 residues in the CDR3. Trimming took off 1 base at V and 3 bases at J, with 4 bases between the two ends. Germline assignment: CDR1 SEHNR and CDR2 FQNEAQ (reference sequence). In nucleotides, the CDR3 is TGTGCCAGCAGCTTAGGTGACTATAATTCACCCCTCCACTTT. Amino acids: CASSLGDYNSPLHF.

This clone was seen a few times. This CDR3 is also generated by other DNA sequences in the sample. The chain employs TRBV7-9 and TRBJ2-3; D gene ambiguous. The CDR3 covers 14 residues. Germline V gene sequence: CDR1 SEHNR, CDR2 FQNEAQ (reference sequence). The V and J ends lost 1 base and 0 bases respectively, with 5 bases between them. CDR3 in amino acids: CASSLDRSTDTQYF. The CDR3, as DNA: TGTGCCAGCAGCTTAGATAGGAGCACAGATACGCAGTATTTT.

For the CDR3, the DNA is TGTGCCAGCAGTTACTCCGGGGCCCGGGGCGGCTATGGCTACACCTTC. Translated, it gives CASSYSGARGGYGYTF. The chain carries TRBV6-5 and TRBJ1-2; D is perhaps TRBD1 (5 bases). This CDR3 contains 16 residues. Trimming took off 0 bases at V and 4 bases at J, with 15 bases between the two ends. Germline V lookup: CDR1 MNHEY, CDR2 SVGAGI.

This clone has only a few counts. The chain has TRBV4-3 and TRBJ2-1, with TRBD2 matching over 13 bases. Trimming cost V 8 bases and J 0 bases; bases outside gene matches: 4. This CDR3 spans 16 amino acids. CDR1 is LGHNA and CDR2 is YSLEER in the germline V gene. CDR3 bases: TGCGCCAGCTCCGGGACTAGCGGGGACTCCTACAATGAGCAGTTCTTC. Amino acid sequence: CASSGTSGDSYNEQFF.

This clone was seen a handful of times. DNA of the CDR3: TGCAGCCTGGTACTAGCGGAAGAGACCCAGTACTTC. It yields the protein CSLVLAEETQYF. V and J are TRBV29-1 and TRBJ2-5; 8 positions match TRBD2. Germline CDR1 is SQVTM and CDR2 is ANQGSEA. The CDR3 is 12 residues long. With V trimmed by 8 bases and J by 3 bases, 5 bases remained unmatched.

Remarks on this clone: Other DNA sequences in the sample encode the same CDR3. CDR3 region: CASSLDSNQPQHF. CDR3 in DNA: TGTGCCAGCAGCTTAGATAGCAATCAGCCCCAGCATTTT. V gene TRBV7-2 combines with J gene TRBJ1-5; unclear D gene. In germline, CDR1 is SGHTA, CDR2 FQGNSA. Trimming stripped 1 base from V and 0 bases from J, with 1 base between. The CDR3 loop spans 13 amino acids.

In this sample, this clone turned up a few times. This chain connects TRBV7-2 to TRBJ2-7; 8 bases map to TRBD1. CDR1 is SGHTA, CDR2 FQGNSA, per germline. CDR3 length: 15 residues. J gave up 2 bases and V 1 base, and 4 bases lay outside the gene matches. The CDR3 protein is CASSLGTGITYEQYF. The CDR3, as DNA: TGTGCCAGCAGCTTAGGGACAGGGATTACCTACGAGCAGTACTTC.

In this sample, this clone turned up a few times. V gene TRBV7-2 combines with J gene TRBJ1-2; D gene ambiguous. Trimming left V 2 bases short and J 0 bases short, with 16 bases between. This CDR3 contains 17 residues. Germline CDR1 and CDR2: SGHTA and FQGNSA. The CDR3 nucleotides are TGTGCCAGCAGCTTAAATGGCCGTGCGTCGACTAACTATGGCTACACCTTC. This encodes CASSLNGRASTNYGYTF.